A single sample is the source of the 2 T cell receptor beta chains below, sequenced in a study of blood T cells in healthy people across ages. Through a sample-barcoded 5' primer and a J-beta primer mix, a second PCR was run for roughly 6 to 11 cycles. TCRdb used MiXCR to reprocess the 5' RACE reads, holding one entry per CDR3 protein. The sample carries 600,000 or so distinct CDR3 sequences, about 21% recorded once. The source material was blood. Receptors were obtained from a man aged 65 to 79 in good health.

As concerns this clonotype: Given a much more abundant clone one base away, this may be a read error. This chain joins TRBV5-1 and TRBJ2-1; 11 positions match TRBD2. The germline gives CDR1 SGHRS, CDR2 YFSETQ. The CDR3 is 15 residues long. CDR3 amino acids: CANSLEGTSGNEQFF. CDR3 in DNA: TGCGCCAACAGCTTGGAGGGGACTAGCGGAAATGAGCAGTTCTTC.

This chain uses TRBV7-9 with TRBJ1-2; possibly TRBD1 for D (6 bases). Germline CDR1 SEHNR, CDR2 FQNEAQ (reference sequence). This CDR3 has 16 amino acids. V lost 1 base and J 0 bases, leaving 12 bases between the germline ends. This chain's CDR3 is CASSLGGQPANYGYTF. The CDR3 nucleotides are TGTGCCAGCAGCTTAGGAGGACAGCCGGCTAACTATGGCTACACCTTC.